This T cell receptor (beta chain) stems from a study of cytomegalovirus exposure and HLA in healthy donors. Trimming removed 4 bases from V and 6 bases from J, with 10 bases in between. Looked up from germline, CDR1 is SGHNT and CDR2 is YENEEA. This CDR3 contains 14 residues. Comments on this clone: As yet, its antigen is unknown.

Both 60 Vbeta primers and 13 Jbeta primers went into the PCR. This table comes from immunoSEQ multiplex PCR, and its TCRdb copy is limited to in-frame clones, with some not included. This table lists 100,000 to 150,000 clones. The study's findings and limits: Later analysis identified a missense DCLRE1C variant that was linked to TCR beta V- and J-gene trimming. By a later analysis, the bulk of CMV-associated TCR beta chains appeared HLA-restricted.

The source is a man aged 40-49 years in good health and CMV-seronegative. The sequenced material came from PBMCs. The chain recombines TRBV11-3 with TRBJ1-6, with D possibly TRBD1 on 6 matching bases. In DNA, the CDR3 is TGTGCCAGCAGCTGGACAGTTCTTAATTCACCCCTCCACTTT. It translates to CASSWTVLNSPLHF.